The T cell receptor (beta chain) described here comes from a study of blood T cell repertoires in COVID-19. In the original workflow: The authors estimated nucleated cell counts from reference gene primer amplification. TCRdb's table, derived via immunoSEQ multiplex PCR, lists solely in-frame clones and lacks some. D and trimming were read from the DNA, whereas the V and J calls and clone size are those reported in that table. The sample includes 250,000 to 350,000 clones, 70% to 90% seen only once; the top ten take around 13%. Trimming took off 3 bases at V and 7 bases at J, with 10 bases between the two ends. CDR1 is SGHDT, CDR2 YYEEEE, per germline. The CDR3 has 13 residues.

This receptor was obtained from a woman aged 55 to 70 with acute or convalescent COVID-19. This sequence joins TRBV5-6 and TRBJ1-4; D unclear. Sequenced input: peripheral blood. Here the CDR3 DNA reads TGTGCCAGCAGCTCCCGTCCGGTTGAAAAACTGTTTTTT. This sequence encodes CASSSRPVEKLFF. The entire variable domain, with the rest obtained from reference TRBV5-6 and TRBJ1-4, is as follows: DAGVTQSPTHLIKTRGQQVTLRCSPKSGHDTVSWYQQALGQGPQFIFQYYEEEERQRGNFPDRFSGHQFPNYSSELNVNALLLGDSALYLCASSSRPVEKLFFGSGTQLSVL.